This T cell receptor beta chain was identified in a study of cytotoxic CD8 clonotypes in ibrutinib-treated CLL. Sequencing was performed with immunoSEQ multiplex PCR; in TCRdb, only in-frame clones are kept and a portion is missing. The sample lists around 250,000 clones; less than 75% were seen once. This CDR3 has 15 residues. The V end lost 0 bases, the J end lost 4 bases, and 13 bases lay between the germline ends. Germline V gene lookup returns CDR1 SGHRS and CDR2 YFSETQ. The V and J genes are TRBV5-1 and TRBJ1-1; a possible D gene is TRBD1 (5 bases). This clonotype was sampled from a human donor with chronic lymphocytic leukemia. The sample consisted of PBMCs, taken after 24 months of ibrutinib treatment. The CDR3: CASSLVGAGTTEAFF. Written as DNA, the CDR3 is TGCGCCAGCAGCTTGGTTGGAGCCGGGACCACTGAAGCTTTCTTT.